The source of this T cell receptor beta chain is a study of control samples from healthy donors and cancer patients. Libraries were prepared by immunoSEQ multiplex PCR; TCRdb keeps only in-frame clonotypes and omits some of them. The sample shows 35,000 to 45,000 clones, approximately 82% of them seen only once. This receptor was identified in a man aged 55 to 69 in good health. Sequencing input: blood.

The CDR3 bases are TGCAGCGTTGAAAATAGGGGGAACACTGAAGCTTTCTTT. Its protein is CSVENRGNTEAFF. The rearrangement joins TRBV29-1 to TRBJ1-1, with D possibly TRBD1 on 5 matching bases. In germline, CDR1 is SQVTM, CDR2 ANQGSEA. Trimming pared 2 bases from V and 1 base from J, leaving 8 bases between. The CDR3 is 13 residues long.